What follows are 19 T cell receptor beta chains derived from one specimen sequenced in a study of early T cells in non-severe SARS-CoV-2 infection. TCRdb re-called the 5' RACE reads through MiXCR, storing one row per CDR3 protein. The data hold roughly 93,000 distinct CDR3 sequences, with around 10% observed a single time. The sequenced sample consisted of whole blood. Source of these receptors: an adult who was a healthcare worker with PCR-confirmed SARS-CoV-2 infection or an uninfected control (not recorded which).

The chain recombines TRBV7-6 with TRBJ2-1, with 7 positions matching TRBD1. CDR3 size: 15 residues. V shed 6 bases and J 2 bases; nucleotides not matched to a gene: 7. CDR1 SGHVS and CDR2 FNYEAQ come from the germline V gene. Here the CDR3 reads CASSSGTDTYNEQFF. CDR3 nucleotide sequence: TGTGCCAGCAGTTCCGGGACAGATACCTACAATGAGCAGTTCTTC. Complete variable domain (other parts from reference TRBV7-6 and TRBJ2-1): GAGVSQSPRYKVTKRGQDVALRCDPISGHVSLYWYRQALGQGPEFLTYFNYEAQQDKSGLPNDRFSAERPEGSISTLTIQRTEQRDSAMYRCASSSGTDTYNEQFFGPGTRLTVL.

The chain combines TRBV29-1 with TRBJ2-1; 7 bases align to TRBD2. Germline CDR1 is SQVTM and CDR2 is ANQGSEA. The V and J ends lost 6 bases and 3 bases, in that order; junction bases with no gene match: 5. The CDR3 contains 13 residues. CDR3 loop: CSVREDLYNEQFF. The CDR3 DNA sequence: TGCAGCGTACGGGAGGATCTCTACAATGAGCAGTTCTTC.

This clonotype was counted many times. The rearrangement uses TRBV10-3 and TRBJ2-3, with D unclear. Trimming removed 0 bases from V and 5 bases from J, with 3 bases in between. Germline V CDR1 and CDR2: ENHRY, SYGVKD. This CDR3 comprises 12 residues. The CDR3 loop reads CAISESGDTQYF. DNA of the CDR3: TGTGCCATCAGTGAGTCGGGAGATACGCAGTATTTT.

The chain combines TRBV6-5 with TRBJ1-6; D possibly corresponds to TRBD1 (5 bases). The V gene's germline CDR1 is MNHEY and CDR2 SVGAGI. V dropped 2 bases and J dropped 6 bases, with 11 bases sitting between them. The CDR3 extends over 15 amino acids. CDR3 sequence: CASSYVGTANSPLHF. The DNA of the CDR3 is TGTGCCAGCAGTTACGTGGGGACGGCTAATTCACCCCTCCACTTT.

This clonotype has a handful of counts. The chain employs TRBV20-1 and TRBJ2-6; D gene unclear. This CDR3 is built from 13 residues. V lost 4 bases, J lost 4 bases, and 8 bases lay in between. Germline V gives CDR1 DFQATT, CDR2 SNEGSKA (reference sequence). CDR3 in amino acids: CSANSDGANVLTF. The DNA for the CDR3 is TGCAGTGCTAACAGCGACGGGGCCAACGTCCTGACTTTC.

This clonotype has a count of ten or more. This rearrangement joins TRBV12-3 or TRBV12-4 to TRBJ2-1; D ambiguous. The CDR3 is 17 residues long. The germline V and J ends were trimmed by 2 bases and 0 bases, with 14 bases remaining between them. For the CDR3, the DNA is TGTGCCAGCAGTTTAAATCGAGCCCAGAGCTCCTACAATGAGCAGTTCTTC. Amino acids: CASSLNRAQSSYNEQFF.

The V gene is TRBV11-2, the J gene TRBJ2-7; either TRBD1 or TRBD2 may fit D (5 bases each). From germline, CDR1 is SGHAT and CDR2 FQNNGV. The CDR3 consists of 15 residues. The V and J ends lost 5 bases and 5 bases respectively, with 19 bases between them. CDR3 DNA sequence: TGTGCCAGCAGCCATAGGGGCCGGGGAAGTGACGAGCAGTACTTC. Amino acid sequence: CASSHRGRGSDEQYF.

This clonotype was counted at least ten times. The genes are TRBV5-1 and TRBJ1-2, with 8 bases aligning to TRBD1. CDR3 length equals 14 residues. Looked up from germline, CDR1 is SGHRS and CDR2 is YFSETQ. The trim removed 4 bases at V and 4 bases at J, leaving 6 bases unmatched. The CDR3 nucleotides are TGCGCCAGCAGCCCCGGACAGGGAACCTATGGCTACACCTTC. It encodes CASSPGQGTYGYTF.

V usage is TRBV2 and J usage is TRBJ2-7; TRBD2 matches 7 bases. Germline V CDR1 and CDR2: SNHLY, FYNNEI. CDR3 length equals 15 residues. The V and J ends lost 6 bases and 1 base, in that order; junction bases with no gene match: 9. CDR3 sequence: CASSSGRGGSYEQYF. DNA for the CDR3: TGTGCCAGCAGCTCTGGGAGGGGAGGGTCCTACGAGCAGTACTTC. The full variable domain, rest sourced from reference TRBV2 and TRBJ2-7, is EPEVTQTPSHQVTQMGQEVILRCVPISNHLYFYWYRQILGQKVEFLVSFYNNEISEKSEIFDDQFSVERPDGSNFTLKIRSTKLEDSAMYFCASSSGRGGSYEQYFGPGTRLTVT.

In this sample, this clonotype turned up a few times. V gene TRBV7-6 combines with J gene TRBJ1-1; possibly TRBD1 for D (5 bases). Trimming shortened V by 4 bases and J by 6 bases, and 15 bases separated the two germline ends. Germline V gene data show CDR1 as SGHVS and CDR2 as FNYEAQ. This CDR3 is 14 amino acids long. Here the CDR3 reads CASSSIQGLSEAFF. The DNA for the CDR3 is TGTGCCAGCAGCTCCATCCAGGGATTGTCTGAAGCTTTCTTT.

There are many counts of this clonotype. This rearrangement joins TRBV5-4 to TRBJ2-4, with unresolved D. V was clipped by 0 bases and J by 7 bases, with 14 bases between them. This CDR3 region has 15 residues. Germline lookup yields CDR1 SGHNT and CDR2 YYREEE (reference sequence). The CDR3 region has the DNA TGTGCCAGCAGCTTGGACTCAATGAGACGGAACATTCAGTACTTC. It translates to CASSLDSMRRNIQYF.

This clonotype appeared many times. The chain carries TRBV6-5 and TRBJ1-4, with TRBD1 matching 7 bases. The junction had 5 bases not matched to a gene; V was cut back by 0 bases and J by 10 bases. Germline V gives CDR1 MNHEY, CDR2 SVGAGI. The CDR3 has 14 residues. The CDR3 sequence is CASSYSAAGGKLFF. The CDR3 nucleotides are TGTGCCAGCAGTTACTCAGCCGCAGGGGGAAAACTGTTTTTT.

This clonotype has only a few counts. This chain links TRBV20-1 with TRBJ2-3; 9 bases line up with TRBD1. Germline V CDR1 and CDR2: DFQATT, SNEGSKA (reference sequence). J gave up 4 bases and V 6 bases, and 8 bases lay outside the gene matches. There are 14 residues in the CDR3. CDR3 bases: TGCAGTGCGCGGACAGGGGATGTCGCAGATACGCAGTATTTT. Amino acids: CSARTGDVADTQYF.

V gene TRBV4-2 combines with J gene TRBJ2-1; the D is unclear. The germline V and J ends were trimmed by 0 bases and 0 bases, with 12 bases remaining between them. Germline V gene lookup returns CDR1 LGHNA and CDR2 YNFKEQ. The CDR3 sequence is 17 residues long. CDR3 DNA sequence: TGTGCCAGCAGCCAAGAGCCCTCTCGAAGCTCCTACAATGAGCAGTTCTTC. Residues: CASSQEPSRSSYNEQFF.

The chain employs TRBV5-1 and TRBJ2-5; TRBD1 aligns across 8 bases. Germline loops: CDR1 SGHRS, CDR2 YFSETQ. With V trimmed by 4 bases and J by 7 bases, 9 bases remained unmatched. The CDR3 consists of 14 residues. This chain's CDR3 is CASSPTGGSRTQYF. CDR3 sequence (DNA): TGCGCCAGCAGCCCCACAGGGGGTAGCAGGACCCAGTACTTC. The whole variable domain, filled in from reference TRBV5-1 and TRBJ2-5, reads KAGVTQTPRYLIKTRGQQVTLSCSPISGHRSVSWYQQTPGQGLQFLFEYFSETQRNKGNFPGRFSGRQFSNSRSEMNVSTLELGDSALYLCASSPTGGSRTQYFGPGTRLLVL.

This clonotype was counted a few times. V usage is TRBV5-1 and J usage is TRBJ2-7; D is possibly TRBD1 (5 bases). Looked up from germline, CDR1 is SGHRS and CDR2 is YFSETQ. V was clipped by 5 bases and J by 3 bases, with 6 bases between them. This CDR3 spans 11 amino acids. The CDR3 nucleotides are TGCGCCAGCAGACAGGACTACGAGCAGTACTTC. Amino acids: CASRQDYEQYF.

This clonotype has ten or more counts. The V and J genes are TRBV5-6 and TRBJ2-2; 15 nucleotides align to TRBD2. CDR3 length equals 17 residues. Unmatched junction bases numbered 5, after V lost 3 bases and J lost 5 bases. Germline lookup yields CDR1 SGHDT and CDR2 YYEEEE. CDR3 sequence: CASSWGLAGGRTGELFF. The CDR3 nucleotides are TGTGCCAGCAGCTGGGGACTAGCGGGAGGAAGGACCGGGGAGCTGTTTTTT.

This clonotype was picked up many times. The chain couples TRBV2 to TRBJ1-1; 7 nucleotides align to TRBD1. The junction had 5 bases not matched to a gene; V was cut back by 7 bases and J by 0 bases. The CDR3 runs 14 residues. Germline CDR1 SNHLY, CDR2 FYNNEI. The CDR3 sequence: CASMLQGLNTEAFF. CDR3 nucleotide sequence: TGTGCCAGCATGTTACAGGGGTTGAACACTGAAGCTTTCTTT.

The rearrangement joins TRBV6-2 or TRBV6-3 to TRBJ1-6; the D is unclear. CDR3 length: 15 residues. Germline V gene data show CDR1 as MNHEY and CDR2 as SVGEGT. With 6 bases removed from V and 7 bases from J, the gap between germline ends came to 16 bases. CDR3 nucleotide sequence: TGTGCCAGCAGGACGACTGGGGAGGGAAATTCACCCCTCCACTTT. This sequence encodes CASRTTGEGNSPLHF.